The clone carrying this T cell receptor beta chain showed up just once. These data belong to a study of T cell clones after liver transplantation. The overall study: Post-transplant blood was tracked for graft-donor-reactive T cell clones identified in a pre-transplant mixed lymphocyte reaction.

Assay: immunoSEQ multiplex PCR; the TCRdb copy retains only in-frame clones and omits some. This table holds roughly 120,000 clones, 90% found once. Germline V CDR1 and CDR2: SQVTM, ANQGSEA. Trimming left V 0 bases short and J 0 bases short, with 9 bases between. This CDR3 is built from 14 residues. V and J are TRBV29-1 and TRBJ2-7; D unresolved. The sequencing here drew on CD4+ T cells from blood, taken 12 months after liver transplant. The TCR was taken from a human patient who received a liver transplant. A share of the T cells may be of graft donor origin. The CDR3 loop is CSVEDPRSSYEQYF. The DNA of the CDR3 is TGCAGCGTTGAAGATCCGAGGAGCTCCTACGAGCAGTACTTC.